This T cell receptor beta chain comes out of a study of T cells in Graves' hyperthyroidism and ophthalmopathy. Study-level results: In blood, most of the thyroid clonotypes expanded above 0.001 were also present.

The source material, RNA transcripts, was used to amplify TCR beta CDR3 regions. HTBI primers were the set used in a first-round RT-PCR of the TCR CDR3. TCRdb re-called the multiplex PCR reads with MiXCR, one entry per CDR3 protein. The sample shows a few hundred thousand distinct CDR3 sequences, about half of them seen only once. This clonotype was seen at least ten times. No antigen is known for it. Patients aged 18 to 65 had newly diagnosed hyperthyroidism that had lasted under 2 months. Pregnant or lactating patients were excluded, as were those with uncontrolled infection or other autoimmune disease. Germline assignment: CDR1 LNHDA and CDR2 SQIVND (reference sequence). The CDR3 totals 15 residues. The junction had 10 bases not matched to a gene; V was cut back by 3 bases and J by 7 bases.

The sequencing input was peripheral blood or thyroid tissue (not recorded which). The TCR sequence derives from a young woman with Graves' hyperthyroidism. The rearrangement links TRBV19 to TRBJ2-7; 9 nucleotides align to TRBD2. The DNA for the CDR3 is TGTGCCAGTAGTATCGGCGGGAGGGCCTCTGGGGAGCAGTACTTC. Translated, it gives CASSIGGRASGEQYF.